A single sample gave rise to the 25 T cell receptor beta chains below, sequenced in a study of shared clonotypes between healthy human individuals. Selected positively for CCR7 and CD45RO-negative, naive CD8 cells excluded terminally differentiated effector memory CD45RA+ cells. Only in-frame clones appear in the TCRdb table, and some are missing; sequencing was by immunoSEQ multiplex PCR. The table lists 1.5 million to 2.5 million clones, about 95% of them singletons. Input material: naive CD8+ T cells sorted from blood. The receptors derive from a man aged 18 to 30 in good health.

V usage is TRBV4-1 and J usage is TRBJ1-6; D ambiguous. In germline, CDR1 is MGHRA, CDR2 YSYEKL. The CDR3 has 13 amino acids. V was cut by 8 bases and J by 6 bases, with 11 bases left in between. CDR3 residues: CASVAATNSPLHF. The CDR3 region has the DNA TGCGCCAGCGTGGCAGCCACTAATTCACCCCTCCACTTT.

The chain has TRBV6-1 and TRBJ2-3; 11 bases fit TRBD2. Germline values: CDR1 MNHNS, CDR2 SASEGT. The CDR3 is made up of 17 amino acids. J was trimmed by 4 bases and V by 2 bases; bases with no gene match: 8. Written as DNA, the CDR3 is TGTGCCAGCAGTGAACCCTTAGCGGGAGGGCCGGCAGATACGCAGTATTTT. It yields the protein CASSEPLAGGPADTQYF.

This chain joins TRBV10-2 and TRBJ1-1; TRBD1 aligns across 7 bases. After removal of 10 bases from V and 0 bases from J, the junction contained 11 bases not matched to a gene. The CDR3 is made up of 15 amino acids. Germline CDR1 is WSHSY and CDR2 is SAAADI. CDR3 bases: TGCGCCACTCAGCCGTGGACAGGCTTGAACACTGAAGCTTTCTTT. Translation: CATQPWTGLNTEAFF.

The chain carries TRBV27 and TRBJ1-2; no clear D gene. This CDR3 has 10 amino acids. Germline V gene lookup returns CDR1 MNHEY and CDR2 SMNVEV (reference sequence). The V end lost 10 bases, the J end lost 5 bases, and 8 bases lay between the germline ends. CDR3 DNA: TGTGCCACTGAACCGTATGGCTACACCTTC. Translating it yields CATEPYGYTF.

This chain connects TRBV2 to TRBJ2-7; D ambiguous. V shed 5 bases and J shed 1 base, with 12 bases lying between them. The CDR3 loop spans 14 amino acids. The germline gives CDR1 SNHLY, CDR2 FYNNEI. Here the CDR3 DNA reads TGTGCCAGCAGTACGCTGGGCAATTCCTACGAGCAGTACTTC. It translates to CASSTLGNSYEQYF. Full variable domain (missing parts from reference TRBV2 and TRBJ2-7): EPEVTQTPSHQVTQMGQEVILRCVPISNHLYFYWYRQILGQKVEFLVSFYNNEISEKSEIFDDQFSVERPDGSNFTLKIRSTKLEDSAMYFCASSTLGNSYEQYFGPGTRLTVT.

A word on this clone: In the same sample, other DNA sequences code for this CDR3. The genes are TRBV27 and TRBJ2-1; D call uncertain. The CDR3 runs to 16 residues. Per germline, CDR1 MNHEY and CDR2 SMNVEV (reference sequence). V was shortened by 1 base and J by 0 bases, with 10 bases between the two germline ends. Written as DNA, the CDR3 is TGTGCCAGCAGTTTATTGACTCCGAGCTCCTACAATGAGCAGTTCTTC. It yields the protein CASSLLTPSSYNEQFF.

The genes are TRBV19 and TRBJ2-2; 9 nucleotides match TRBD1. This CDR3 region has 17 residues. Germline V gene sequence: CDR1 LNHDA, CDR2 SQIVND (reference sequence). J gave up 8 bases and V 1 base, and 11 bases lay outside the gene matches. CDR3 amino acids: CASSIGPGTGRSGELFF. CDR3 coding DNA: TGTGCCAGTAGTATAGGACCCGGGACAGGGAGAAGTGGGGAGCTGTTTTTT.

The rearrangement links TRBV7-8 to TRBJ2-7; weak D call: TRBD1 (5 bases). V was clipped by 0 bases and J by 4 bases, with 16 bases between them. The CDR3 totals 16 residues. Germline CDR1 is SGHVS and CDR2 is FQNEAQ. The CDR3 nucleotides read TGTGCCAGCAGCTTAGCGCTAGTGACAGACGCGTACGAGCAGTACTTC. Its translation is CASSLALVTDAYEQYF.

The chain uses TRBV11-3 and TRBJ1-5; perhaps TRBD1 as D (6 bases). CDR3 size: 15 residues. The V gene's germline CDR1 is SGHNT and CDR2 YENEEA. Trimming removed 7 bases from V and 0 bases from J, with 13 bases in between. The CDR3 DNA reads TGTGCCAGCACCTCCGACAGGTATAGCAATCAGCCCCAGCATTTT. Protein: CASTSDRYSNQPQHF.

This sequence joins TRBV5-1 and TRBJ2-5; D is possibly TRBD2 (5 bases). V was trimmed by 4 bases and J by 5 bases, leaving 24 bases between them. The CDR3 runs to 17 residues. Germline loops: CDR1 SGHRS, CDR2 YFSETQ. The CDR3 loop reads CASSPLVGATRVETQYF. In DNA, the CDR3 is TGCGCCAGCAGCCCCCTCGTTGGCGCCACGCGGGTCGAGACCCAGTACTTC.

The chain is built from TRBV4-2 and TRBJ1-2; D is perhaps TRBD1 (6 bases). There are 21 residues in the CDR3. The V and J ends lost 0 bases and 3 bases respectively, with 29 bases between them. CDR1 is LGHNA, CDR2 YNFKEQ, per germline. The CDR3 sequence: CASSQEDWPTGTVGGDYGYTF. The CDR3 DNA reads as TGTGCCAGCAGCCAAGAGGATTGGCCGACCGGAACGGTAGGGGGGGACTATGGCTACACCTTC.

This chain uses TRBV10-3 with TRBJ2-3; D remains ambiguous. The CDR3 extends over 17 amino acids. The V gene lost 3 bases and the J gene lost 6 bases, with 22 bases spanning the gap. Germline V gene lookup returns CDR1 ENHRY and CDR2 SYGVKD. The CDR3: CAISDPAAHGQFDTQYF. DNA for the CDR3: TGTGCCATCAGTGACCCAGCAGCCCACGGGCAATTCGATACGCAGTATTTT.

This rearrangement joins TRBV6-6 to TRBJ2-5; D is perhaps TRBD1 or TRBD2 (5 bases each). The CDR3 loop spans 14 amino acids. The V end was cut by 8 bases, the J end by 0 bases, with 13 bases between. Per germline, CDR1 MNHNY and CDR2 SVGAGI (reference sequence). The CDR3 here is CASGRLGDQETQYF. In DNA form, the CDR3 reads TGTGCCAGCGGTCGCTTGGGGGACCAAGAGACCCAGTACTTC.

This clone was observed once. Other nucleotide sequences from this sample produce the same CDR3. V gene TRBV4-1 combines with J gene TRBJ2-5; TRBD1 agrees at 7 bases. Unmatched junction bases numbered 7, after V lost 4 bases and J lost 2 bases. The V gene's germline CDR1 is MGHRA and CDR2 YSYEKL. The CDR3 loop spans 15 amino acids. The DNA for the CDR3 is TGCGCCAGCAGCCCCCGACAGGGATTACAAGAGACCCAGTACTTC. It encodes CASSPRQGLQETQYF.

This chain connects TRBV11-2 to TRBJ1-2; D unresolved. This CDR3 spans 12 amino acids. CDR1 and CDR2 from the germline V gene are SGHAT and FQNNGV. V shed 7 bases and J shed 1 base, with 7 bases lying between them. In DNA form, the CDR3 reads TGTGCCAGCACGGACGGTAACTATGGCTACACCTTC. Protein sequence: CASTDGNYGYTF.

The J gene is TRBJ2-7, the V gene TRBV4-2, with TRBD2 matching over 12 bases. This CDR3 is built from 18 residues. The J segment lost 2 bases and the V segment lost 0 bases, leaving 8 bases of the junction unmatched. Germline V gives CDR1 LGHNA, CDR2 YNFKEQ. CDR3 in amino acids: CASSQEGLAGGPAYEQYF. The CDR3 DNA reads as TGTGCCAGCAGCCAAGAGGGGCTAGCGGGAGGGCCCGCCTACGAGCAGTACTTC.

The CDR3 loop reads CASSLDSGTYEQYF. CDR3 DNA sequence: TGTGCCAGCAGCCTGGACTCTGGCACCTACGAGCAGTACTTC. The V and J genes are TRBV9 and TRBJ2-7; D perhaps matches TRBD2 (5 bases). V lost 4 bases and J lost 2, with 13 bases in between. Germline CDR1 is SGDLS and CDR2 is YYNGEE. This CDR3 region has 14 residues.

This chain connects TRBV10-1 to TRBJ1-2; D uncertain. The V gene lost 3 bases and the J gene lost 5 bases, with 19 bases spanning the gap. Per germline, CDR1 WNHNN and CDR2 SYGVQD (reference sequence). The CDR3 totals 16 residues. Written as DNA, the CDR3 is TGCGCCAGCAGTGATAATGTTACCAGACGGATGTATGGCTACACCTTC. It translates to CASSDNVTRRMYGYTF.

CDR3 in amino acids: CASSLIAGTREKLFF. CDR3 nucleotides: TGTGCCAGCAGTTTAATCGCAGGGACGCGGGAAAAACTGTTTTTT. The rearrangement links TRBV27 to TRBJ1-4; D may be TRBD1 (5 bases). This CDR3 comprises 15 residues. CDR1 MNHEY and CDR2 SMNVEV come from the germline V gene (reference sequence). Trimming shortened V by 2 bases and J by 8 bases, and 15 bases separated the two germline ends.

The chain joins TRBV9 to TRBJ1-2; the D gene is possibly TRBD1 (5 bases). Trimming took 4 bases from V and 4 from J, leaving 20 bases between them. Looked up from germline, CDR1 is SGDLS and CDR2 is YYNGEE. This CDR3 has 16 amino acids. The chain's CDR3 is CASSPRGARISYGYTF. The CDR3, as DNA: TGTGCCAGCAGCCCACGGGGCGCGCGTATTAGCTATGGCTACACCTTC. Supplemented by reference TRBV9 and TRBJ1-2, the full variable domain reads DSGVTQTPKHLITATGQRVTLRCSPRSGDLSVYWYQQSLDQGLQFLIQYYNGEERAKGNILERFSAQQFPDLHSELNLSSLELGDSALYFCASSPRGARISYGYTFGSGTRLTVV.

The chain links TRBV27 to TRBJ2-7, with 9 bases aligning to TRBD2. The V gene end was trimmed by 6 bases and the J gene end by 3 bases; junction bases not matched to a gene: 6. Looked up from germline, CDR1 is MNHEY and CDR2 is SMNVEV (reference sequence). The CDR3 consists of 14 residues. Written as DNA, the CDR3 is TGTGCCAGCAGCCTGCAGCGGGAGGTCTACGAGCAGTACTTC. This sequence encodes CASSLQREVYEQYF.

This clone showed up just once. Other DNA sequences in the sample encode the same CDR3. CDR3 DNA: TGCGCCAGCAGCCAAGAGAAAGGTGGATCACCCGTACTGAACACTGAAGCTTTCTTT. Protein product: CASSQEKGGSPVLNTEAFF. This chain uses TRBV4-3 with TRBJ1-1; D not certain. CDR1 is LGHNA and CDR2 is YSLEER in the germline V gene. The CDR3 loop spans 19 amino acids. The V gene lost 0 bases and the J gene lost 0 bases, with 20 bases spanning the gap.

This clone has only one observation. V gene TRBV2 combines with J gene TRBJ1-1; possibly TRBD1 for D (6 bases). Trimming stripped 7 bases from V and 6 bases from J, with 15 bases between. The CDR3 loop spans 13 amino acids. CDR1 SNHLY and CDR2 FYNNEI come from the germline V gene. CDR3 in amino acids: CASTPLGAPEAFF. CDR3 coding DNA: TGTGCCAGCACCCCCTTGGGGGCCCCTGAAGCTTTCTTT.

Details on this clone: The same CDR3 can be traced to other DNA sequences in this sample. The chain uses TRBV5-1 and TRBJ2-7; weak D call: TRBD1 (5 bases). Germline CDR1 reads SGHRS; CDR2 reads YFSETQ. This CDR3 is built from 14 residues. With 0 bases removed from V and 1 base from J, the gap between germline ends came to 8 bases. The CDR3 loop is CASSLVDSSYEQYF. CDR3 nucleotide sequence: TGCGCCAGCAGCTTGGTTGACAGTTCCTACGAGCAGTACTTC.

This chain links TRBV11-2 with TRBJ2-3; D is undetermined. Trimming shortened V by 2 bases and J by 6 bases, and 6 bases separated the two germline ends. The CDR3 runs to 12 residues. CDR1 SGHAT and CDR2 FQNNGV come from the germline V gene. CDR3 coding DNA: TGTGCCAGCAGCTTACCTGGCGATACGCAGTATTTT. Translation gives CASSLPGDTQYF.